These T cell receptor beta chains were read from a single sample in a study of T cells in Graves' hyperthyroidism and ophthalmopathy. TCRdb re-derived calls from the multiplex PCR reads in MiXCR, one entry per CDR3 protein. This sample has about 520,000 distinct CDR3 sequences, with under 25% found just once. Input material: blood. The receptors derive from a man between 18 and 35 years old with Graves' hyperthyroidism. Each CDR3 is given with its conserved first and last residue. The order of the fields is clone size, J gene, D gene, V gene, CDR3 DNA, CDR3 protein. The D gene is left open where the match is weak. Not every row has a clone size; where given, it reads once, few, many or a size class.

NA | TRBJ2-5 | NA | TRBV10-3 | TGTGCCATCAGTGAACGTCGCGGAGAGACCCAGTACTTC | CAISERRGETQYF
many | TRBJ2-7 | NA | TRBV6-5 | TGTGCCAGCAGTTTCGCCGGGACGACAGACGAGCAGTACTTC | CASSFAGTTDEQYF
many | TRBJ2-7 | NA | TRBV12-3/TRBV12-4 | TGTGCCAGCAGTTTTTACTCCTACGAGCAGTACTTC | CASSFYSYEQYF
NA | TRBJ2-7 | NA | TRBV5-1 | TGCGCCAGCAGCATAGTCAGTGCGGACGAGCAGTACTTC | CASSIVSADEQYF
many | TRBJ2-7 | NA | TRBV7-2 | TGTGCCAGCAGCTTAGCTTTGGAAAGCTCCTACGAGCAGTACTTC | CASSLALESSYEQYF
NA | TRBJ1-1 | TRBD1 | TRBV12-3/TRBV12-4 | TGTGCCAGCAGCCTGGGACAGGGGGTCGGGGCTTTCTTT | CASSLGQGVGAFF
many | TRBJ1-5 | NA | TRBV12-3/TRBV12-4 | TGTGCCAGCAGTTTTACAGACTCGGGGCCCCAGCATTTT | CASSFTDSGPQHF
many | TRBJ1-2 | TRBD1 | TRBV12-3/TRBV12-4 | TGTGCCAGCAGTCAATCGACAGGGGTTGGCTACACCTTC | CASSQSTGVGYTF
many | TRBJ1-2 | NA | TRBV6-1 | TGTGCCAGCAGTGTCTCAACAGTCAACTATGGCTACACCTTC | CASSVSTVNYGYTF
NA | TRBJ1-3 | TRBD1 | TRBV5-1 | TGCGCCAGCAGCTCGACAGGGTCTGGAAACACCATATATTTT | CASSSTGSGNTIYF
many | TRBJ2-7 | NA | TRBV28 | TGTGCCAGCAGCTGGGACTCTGCGAGCTCCTACGAGCAGTACTTC | CASSWDSASSYEQYF
many | TRBJ1-3 | NA | TRBV10-3 | TGTGCCATCAGTGATTCGGACGCCCGCTCTGGAAACACCATATATTTT | CAISDSDARSGNTIYF
many | TRBJ1-1 | NA | TRBV7-8 | TGTGCCAGCAGCTTATTGAGGACAACGAACACTGAAGCTTTCTTT | CASSLLRTTNTEAFF
NA | TRBJ1-1 | NA | TRBV13 | TGTGCCAGCAGCGATGATGGACACTTGAACACTGAAGCTTTCTTT | CASSDDGHLNTEAFF
many | TRBJ1-5 | TRBD1 | TRBV28 | TGTGCCAGCAGACCCACAGGGGGCGATTATAGCAATCAGCCCCAGCATTTT | CASRPTGGDYSNQPQHF
many | TRBJ1-1 | TRBD1 | TRBV5-1 | TGCGCCAGCAGCCGACAGGGGTTCGAGATGAACACTGAAGCTTTCTTT | CASSRQGFEMNTEAFF
many | TRBJ1-5 | TRBD1 | TRBV6-1 | TGTGCCAGCGTCAGGGGGCCGGGCAATCAGCCCCAGCATTTT | CASVRGPGNQPQHF
few | TRBJ1-1 | NA | TRBV30 | TGTGCCTGGAGTGTACTGGGGCGTAGGAACACTGAAGCTTTCTTT | CAWSVLGRRNTEAFF
many | TRBJ1-1 | NA | TRBV5-1 | TGCGCCAGCAGCTTGCGAGATCTCACTGAAGCTTTCTTT | CASSLRDLTEAFF
few | TRBJ2-2 | TRBD1 | TRBV27 | TGTGCCAGCAATAGCCGGGACAGCTACACCGGGGAGCTGTTTTTT | CASNSRDSYTGELFF
NA | TRBJ2-2 | NA | TRBV6-2/TRBV6-3 | TGTGCCAGCAGCCCCCTACTAGGAACCGGGGAGCTGTTTTTT | CASSPLLGTGELFF
many | TRBJ2-5 | NA | TRBV28 | TGCCCCGAGGGCAGGAAGCAGGAGACCCAGTACTTC | CPEGRKQETQYF
NA | TRBJ2-5 | NA | TRBV3-1 | TGTGCCAGCAGGGAGAGGCGTGGGTACCAAGAGACCCAGTACTTC | CASRERRGYQETQYF
many | TRBJ2-7 | NA | TRBV2 | TGTGCCAGCACAATCCGGGACGGAATCTCCTACGAGCAGTACTTC | CASTIRDGISYEQYF
many | TRBJ1-5 | NA | TRBV28 | TGTGCCAGCACCCCGGGGGGCAGGCAGCCCCAGCATTTT | CASTPGGRQPQHF
NA | TRBJ1-3 | NA | TRBV20-1 | TGCAGTGCTTCGGCAGCAGGCTTTGGAAACACTATATATTTT | CSASAAGFGNTIYF
NA | TRBJ2-7 | TRBD2 | TRBV6-1 | TGTGCCAGCAGTGAAGCTGGGGTAGCGGGGGCCTACCTTACCTACGAGCAGTACTTC | CASSEAGVAGAYLTYEQYF
many | TRBJ2-2 | NA | TRBV2 | TGTGCCAGCAGTGTGGCACAGGGTGGGTTCACCGGGGAGCTGTTTTTT | CASSVAQGGFTGELFF
many | TRBJ2-5 | TRBD1 | TRBV29-1 | TGCAGCGTTGAAGAGCGCTCAGGGGGATCTCTAGAGACCCAGTACTTC | CSVEERSGGSLETQYF
NA | TRBJ1-5 | NA | TRBV4-1 | TGCGCCAGCAGCCAAACTCCAGTCAGGAATAGCAATCAGCCCCAGCATTTT | CASSQTPVRNSNQPQHF
many | TRBJ1-1 | NA | TRBV28 | TGTGCCACCCGATCTAAAGGTATCGCTGAAGCTTTCTTT | CATRSKGIAEAFF
many | TRBJ1-1 | NA | TRBV30 | TGTGCCTGGAAGTTGAACACTGAAGCTTTCTTT | CAWKLNTEAFF
many | TRBJ1-3 | NA | TRBV7-2 | TGTGCCAGCCGACGGTTCTCTGGAAACACCATATATTTT | CASRRFSGNTIYF
NA | TRBJ2-7 | TRBD2 | TRBV12-3/TRBV12-4 | TGTGCCAGCAGTCGACTAGCGGGAGTCCGCCACGAGCAGTACTTC | CASSRLAGVRHEQYF
few | TRBJ1-2 | NA | TRBV6-1 | TGTGCCAGCAGTGAAGCGGGTGCCGAGGCCTACTATGGCTACACCTTC | CASSEAGAEAYYGYTF
NA | TRBJ1-5 | NA | TRBV10-2 | TGCGCCAGCAGTGAGTCTAGTCTCAATCAGCCCCAGCATTTT | CASSESSLNQPQHF
few | TRBJ2-7 | NA | TRBV28 | TGTGCCAGCAGCCCCATAGGGCAGGGGACGGTGGACGAGCAGTACTTC | CASSPIGQGTVDEQYF
many | TRBJ1-1 | NA | TRBV25-1 | TGTGCCAGCAGTATGTCACGTAACACTGAAGCTTTCTTT | CASSMSRNTEAFF
many | TRBJ2-7 | NA | TRBV9 | TGTGCCAGCGGCAGGGTCGACGAGCAGTACTTC | CASGRVDEQYF
many | TRBJ1-1 | TRBD1 | TRBV11-2 | TGTGCCAGCAGCTGGGGACAGGCGGGAGGGGCTGAAGCTTTCTTT | CASSWGQAGGAEAFF
NA | TRBJ1-3 | NA | TRBV5-1 | TGCGCCAGCAGCTCTAACGCCGCCCCGGGAGAAGGAAACACCATATATTTT | CASSSNAAPGEGNTIYF
many | TRBJ1-1 | NA | TRBV7-8 | TGTGCCAGCAGCCTTAGGGAAGGGTACTTGAACACTGAAGCTTTCTTT | CASSLREGYLNTEAFF
many | TRBJ2-7 | NA | TRBV12-3/TRBV12-4 | TGTGCCAGCAGTTGGGGCATGAGGACTGAGGCTACCTACGAGCAGTACTTC | CASSWGMRTEATYEQYF
once | TRBJ2-5 | NA | TRBV9 | TGTGCCAGCAGCGTAGCGGCAACGGCCCAAGAGACCCAGTACTTC | CASSVAATAQETQYF
many | TRBJ1-1 | NA | TRBV5-5 | TGTGCCAGCAGCTTGGAGGACACTGAAGCTTTCTTT | CASSLEDTEAFF
few | TRBJ2-5 | NA | TRBV5-1 | TGCGCCAGCAGCCCGACCGGGACGTCGGGGGAGACCCAGTACTTC | CASSPTGTSGETQYF
NA | TRBJ2-2 | NA | TRBV11-1 | TGTGCCAGCAGCCCCAGGACGGGACACCCGACCGGGGAGCTGTTTTTT | CASSPRTGHPTGELFF
many | TRBJ2-5 | NA | TRBV12-5 | TGTGCTAGTGGTTTGGTAGGAACGAATCTCCAGTACTTC | CASGLVGTNLQYF
NA | TRBJ2-2 | NA | TRBV24-1 | TGTGCCACCACCACCACCCAGGGACCGAACACCGGGGAGCTGTTTTTT | CATTTTQGPNTGELFF
many | TRBJ2-7 | NA | TRBV28 | TGTGCCAGCAGTTACCCCCGTCAATCCTCTTCCTACGAGCAGTACTTC | CASSYPRQSSSYEQYF
NA | TRBJ2-7 | TRBD2 | TRBV10-3 | TGTGCCATCATGTGGCTAGCGGGAGTGTCCTACGAGCAGTACTTC | CAIMWLAGVSYEQYF
many | TRBJ2-7 | TRBD1 | TRBV12-3/TRBV12-4 | TGTGCCAGCAGACCCAGGGGGCAGGGCGACGAGCAGTACTTC | CASRPRGQGDEQYF